The present T cell receptor beta chain was sequenced within a study of T cell responses to AZD1222 COVID-19 vaccine (dated by TCRdb to the early 2020s). Concerning the study at large: AZD1222 recipients with second doses at about 4 weeks or about 12 weeks were pooled, because spike-specific TCR depth and breadth did not differ between schedules. TCR sequencing was performed for roughly 240 trial participants, of whom about 200 were given two doses of AZD1222 and approximately 26 were given two doses of MenACWY control vaccine. Trial participants were enrolled by age into 18-55, 56-69 and 70-plus year subgroups, with roughly 160, 29 and 62 TCR-sequenced participants respectively. Overall study results and their limits: In the small 56-69-year group, the increase in depth fell short of significance, most likely because of low power. After two AZD1222 doses, spike-specific TCR breadth and depth were significantly higher than at day 0 and than in MenACWY recipients. Epitopes outside the regions mutated in the B.1.351 and B.1.1.7 variants were reportedly recognized by nearly half of the unique spike-specific TCRs. Because no day 14 peak-response samples were available, the repertoires could be characterized only after the peak T cell response. The whole spike protein was spanned by vaccine-associated CD4 TCRs, and dominant responses were seen in regions 160-218 and 743-854. Most participants were white British and females outnumbered males, and the authors suggested that clonal diversity may have been underestimated. Conclusions about previously exposed vaccinees are limited, since just six AZD1222 recipients were seropositive for SARS-CoV-2 at baseline.

The CDR3 regions of human TCRbeta chains were analyzed by immunosequencing. As for the original processing: TCRs in the repertoires were compared against a reference library of SARS-CoV-2-specific TCRs that had been generated with the MIRA antigen-specificity platform. Breadth was defined as the fraction of unique TCRs that were SARS-CoV-2-associated, and depth was defined as the fraction of total T cells that were SARS-CoV-2-associated. Each spike-specific TCR was assigned to its reactive spike region and to a CD4 or CD8 class using the MIRA data. Log10-transformed breadth and depth values were compared by one-way ANOVA with Sidak's multiple comparisons tests. TCRdb retrieved this table from immuneACCESS and kept in-frame rearrangements only. Not all clones are present; in checked studies, unresolved V genes account for under half, and no reason is known for the remainder. For V, J and clone size, that table is used; D and trimming come from the DNA. Across this sample there are fewer than 150,000 clones, with around 93% seen only once. The biggest ten clones account for 14% of the sample.

As encoded in the germline V gene, CDR1 is SGHRS while CDR2 is YFSETQ. V lost 0 bases and J lost 8 bases; the stretch between them is 11 bases long. The CDR3, cysteine through phenylalanine, is 13 amino acids long. Here the CDR3 DNA is all that survives: 39 bases in frame from base 1. A word on this clone: Which antigen it targets is not known. Qualities for individual bases were not recorded, and no much larger clone is one base off.

Reading the label with the study, this specimen's time point is: baseline before first vaccination. Vaccinee samples were obtained from the UK trials COV001 and COV002, which included a single-blind randomized controlled phase 2/3 trial of AZD1222 (ChAdOx1 nCoV-19) in healthy adults. Trial participant PBMC samples were collected at day 0 and day 28 after the second dose for TCRbeta chain sequencing. The starting material was peripheral blood, obtained on day 0 of AZD1222 vaccination. The source is an adult in good health. This sequence uses TRBV5-1 and TRBJ1-2; TRBD1 is a weak D gene call, 5 bases matching. The DNA reads as follows: TGCGCCAGCAGCTTGGGCAGGGTCGGGGGCTACACCTTC. This codes for CASSLGRVGGYTF.